A selection of T cell receptor beta chains follows, all from one sample in a study of graft-versus-host responses after intestinal transplantation. These TCRs' antigens remain unknown. Libraries were prepared by immunoSEQ multiplex PCR; TCRdb keeps only in-frame clonotypes and omits some of them. The table shows approximately 86,000 clones, with around 92% occurring only once. The sequencing used unstimulated CD8+ T cells sorted from spleen or lymph node cells, collected before transplant. The source of these receptors is a human donor who was the organ donor for an intestinal transplant. Both conserved end residues are trimmed from each CDR3.

CDR3aa | j_gene | v_gene
ASSLEGTSNNEQF | TRBJ2-1 | TRBV5-8
ASSLESRGETQY | TRBJ2-5 | TRBV13
AGGLTEAF | TRBJ1-1 | TRBV6-6
ASVARRDRGFEQY | TRBJ2-7 | TRBV6-1
ASSLGASSGNTIY | TRBJ1-3 | TRBV5-5
ASTNRFATEAF | TRBJ1-1 | TRBV28
ASNTGAFGELF | TRBJ2-2 | TRBV19
ASSPRGIQVWITGNSPLH | TRBJ1-6 | TRBV18
ASSTSDRIATDTQY | TRBJ2-3 | TRBV7-9
SVAQGEAGNEQF | TRBJ2-1 | TRBV29-1
ASSDLGGKGTEAF | TRBJ1-1 | TRBV6-6
ASSLPGQGVNTEAF | TRBJ1-1 | TRBV7-9
ASSTGTGGTNEKLF | TRBJ1-4 | TRBV7-9
ASSVGTLLRGGSEQF | TRBJ2-1 | TRBV9
ASSHTRLDGDTQY | TRBJ2-3 | TRBV4-3